This entry lists 13 T cell receptor beta chains sequenced from one sample in a study of tumor-infiltrating lymphocytes in primary liver carcinoma. Blood RNA originated from unsorted whole blood, with germline DNA additionally extracted. Reverse transcription of 500 ng total RNA with a constant-region primer produced TCR beta cDNA. Three nested multiplex PCR rounds of slightly modified ARM-PCR generated TCR beta libraries. A C-beta reverse primer and TRBV1-TRBV30 forward primers served in each of the first two PCR rounds, at 9 to 10 cycles apiece. TCRdb reanalysed the multiplex PCR reads using MiXCR and keeps one entry per CDR3 protein. The sample records 300,000 to 400,000 distinct CDR3 sequences, less than 65% being singletons. Sequencing was done on a sample of peripheral blood. The receptors here all came from a man aged 35 to 55 with primary liver carcinoma and hepatitis B virus infection.

As regards this clonotype: This sequence may be a read error, since a much larger clone differs from it by one base. This chain uses TRBV6-5 with TRBJ1-5; D perhaps matches TRBD1 (6 bases). V lost 5 bases to trimming and J lost 6 bases, with 14 bases between them. The CDR3 sequence is 14 residues long. The germline V gene encodes CDR1 MNHEY and CDR2 SVGAGI. CDR3 protein: CASSNEQGSQPQHF. DNA for the CDR3: TGTGCCAGCAGTAATGAACAGGGAAGTCAGCCCCAGCATTTT.

With regard to this clonotype: Relative to the germline gene, one junction end is altered; a read error may explain this. The chain combines TRBV11-2 with TRBJ2-7, with 14 bases matching TRBD2. Germline V gene lookup returns CDR1 SGHAT and CDR2 FQNNGV. The CDR3 sequence is 14 residues long. CDR3 protein: CANSRLAGGYEQSF. DNA for the CDR3: TGTGCCAATTCGAGACTAGCGGGAGGGTACGAGCAGTCCTTC.

With respect to this clonotype: The junction does not match germline at one end; this may be a read error. The V gene is TRBV5-1, the J gene TRBJ2-2, with D possibly being TRBD1 or TRBD2 (5 bases each). Germline assignment: CDR1 SGHRS and CDR2 YFSETQ. This CDR3 spans 14 amino acids. The CDR3 sequence: CASSLGYGAGELFF. The CDR3 DNA is TGCGCCAGCAGCTTGGGGTATGGGGCCGGGGAGCTGTTTTTC.

In its sample, this clonotype was seen a few times. The chain recombines TRBV30 with TRBJ2-1; D not resolved. Trimming shortened V by 3 bases and J by 2 bases, and 14 bases separated the two germline ends. Germline loops: CDR1 GTSNPN, CDR2 SVGIG (reference sequence). CDR3 length equals 15 residues. For the CDR3, the DNA is TGTGCCTGGAGCCCCCACATGTGGCCCTACAATGAGCAGTTCTTC. Translation gives CAWSPHMWPYNEQFF.

In the case of this clonotype: Since a much larger clone is just one base distant, this may be a read error. The CDR3: CASSQRPSGAGDTDTQYF. The DNA for the CDR3 is TGCGCCAGCAGCCAGAGGCCCAGCGGAGCGGGAGACACAGATACGCAGTATTTT. The chain carries TRBV4-1 and TRBJ2-3, with 8 bases lining up with TRBD2. V lost 3 bases to trimming and J lost 2 bases; unmatched junction nucleotides: 13. The CDR3 has 18 amino acids. Germline V gene lookup returns CDR1 MGHRA and CDR2 YSYEKL.

This clonotype was counted at least ten times. The chain combines TRBV29-1 with TRBJ2-3; D assignment may be TRBD1 or TRBD2 (5 bases each). The V gene lost 4 bases and the J gene lost 5 bases, with 16 bases spanning the gap. Germline values: CDR1 SQVTM, CDR2 ANQGSEA. The CDR3 loop spans 14 amino acids. The CDR3 DNA follows: TGCAGCGTTGGGCCAGGGCGAGGGAGAGATACGCAGTATTTT. Translating it yields CSVGPGRGRDTQYF.

About this clonotype: The junction differs from germline at one of its ends, possibly a read error. The rearrangement uses TRBV6-4 and TRBJ2-1; 7 bases line up with TRBD2. The length of the CDR3 is 14 residues. Germline CDR1 reads MRHNA; CDR2 reads SNTAGT. Written as DNA, the CDR3 is TGTGCCAGCAGTGAACTAGCGTGTCCCTTTGGGCAGCTCTTC. It codes for CASSELACPFGQLF.

This clonotype was counted once. This sequence joins TRBV11-2 and TRBJ1-4; a weak D match, TRBD1 (5 bases). This CDR3 has 12 residues. CDR1 SGHAT and CDR2 FQNNGV come from the germline V gene. The V end was cut by 4 bases, the J end by 8 bases, with 8 bases between. This CDR3 is CASSSGLEKLFF. Here the CDR3 DNA reads TGTGCCAGCAGCTCGGGACTAGAAAAACTGTTTTTT.

Regarding this clonotype: With a much larger clone just one base away, this may be a read error. V gene TRBV12-3 or TRBV12-4 combines with J gene TRBJ2-7, with D uncertain. The CDR3 consists of 15 residues. Trimming shortened V by 6 bases and J by 5 bases, and 20 bases separated the two germline ends. The CDR3, as DNA: TGTGCCAGCAGAAAAGGGCCAGGCGGATTTGACGAGCAGTACTTC. Translation: CASRKGPGGFDEQYF.

In the case of this clonotype: A read error may account for a junction end that differs from germline. The rearrangement uses TRBV11-1 and TRBJ2-7; 8 nucleotides match TRBD2. The CDR3 loop spans 14 amino acids. Looked up from germline, CDR1 is SGHAT and CDR2 is FQDESV (reference sequence). CDR3 loop: CASSREGDNYEQYF. For the CDR3, the DNA is TGTGCCAGCAGCCGGGAGGGAGATAACTACGAGCAATACTTC.

This chain connects TRBV5-1 to TRBJ1-1; 9 positions agree with TRBD1. Germline CDR1 and CDR2: SGHRS and YFSETQ. Trimming at V came to 0 bases and at J to 6 bases, leaving 6 bases not matched to a gene. The CDR3 covers 15 residues. The CDR3 is CASSLEAQGASEAFF. The CDR3 DNA sequence: TGCGCCAGCAGCTTGGAGGCACAGGGGGCGTCTGAAGCTTTCTTT.

Comment on this clonotype: The junction shows a germline mismatch at one end, possibly a read error. The V gene is TRBV4-1, the J gene TRBJ2-2; D may be TRBD2 (5 bases). CDR1 is MGHRA, CDR2 YSYEKL, per germline. There are 16 residues in the CDR3. CDR3 sequence: CASSSVGLRVTGELIF. CDR3 DNA: TGCGCCAGTAGCTCAGTGGGCCTCCGGGTAACCGGGGAGCTGATTTTT.

Comment on this clonotype: A much more abundant neighbour one base away suggests this may be a read error. The V call is TRBV10-3, the J call TRBJ1-6, with 8 bases lining up with TRBD1. CDR1 and CDR2 (germline): ENHRY, SYGVKD. The CDR3 loop spans 14 amino acids. V trimming: 5 bases; J trimming: 9 bases; junction bases outside the gene matches: 6. This CDR3 reads CAISPGQGSSPLHF. In DNA, the CDR3 is TGTGCCATCAGTCCCGGACAGGGCAGTTCACCCCTCCACTTT.